Below are 26 T cell receptor beta chains sequenced from a single sample in a study of T cell responses to AZD1222 COVID-19 vaccine. Sequencing used immunoSEQ multiplex PCR; TCRdb keeps in-frame clones, though not all of them. The table includes roughly 140,000 clones, 75% to 95% detected once. The sample here was peripheral blood, taken on day 0 of AZD1222 vaccination. The receptors here all came from an adult in good health.

This chain links TRBV11-3 with TRBJ1-2; D remains ambiguous. V lost 2 bases, J lost 6 bases, and 7 bases lay in between. The CDR3 totals 12 residues. Germline V gives CDR1 SGHNT, CDR2 YENEEA. The CDR3 reads CASSLYGDGYTF. The CDR3 nucleotides are TGTGCCAGCAGCTTATACGGGGATGGCTACACCTTC.

The chain joins TRBV18 to TRBJ1-5; 9 bases match TRBD1. The CDR3 extends over 16 amino acids. V dropped 7 bases and J dropped 1; count of bases not matched to a gene: 8. Germline CDR1 and CDR2: KGHSH and LQKENI. CDR3 residues: CASFSGGTGSNQPQHF. The CDR3 DNA sequence: TGTGCCAGCTTTTCAGGAGGGACAGGGAGCAATCAGCCCCAGCATTTT.

This chain joins TRBV5-1 and TRBJ1-6, with 8 bases identical to TRBD1. The V segment lost 6 bases and the J segment 7 bases; nucleotides outside the gene matches: 9. Looked up from germline, CDR1 is SGHRS and CDR2 is YFSETQ. The CDR3 covers 15 residues. CDR3 nucleotides: TGCGCCAGCACTCAGGCCGGGACAGGCAATTCACCCCTCCACTTT. Amino acids: CASTQAGTGNSPLHF.

The genes are TRBV19 and TRBJ1-4; D gene unclear. This CDR3 has 14 residues. Trimming removed 2 bases from V and 8 bases from J, with 12 bases in between. Germline V gives CDR1 LNHDA, CDR2 SQIVND (reference sequence). Here the CDR3 DNA reads TGTGCCAGTAGTATAAAAGCCGGCTCGGAAAAACTGTTTTTT. Protein sequence: CASSIKAGSEKLFF.

Only one count was recorded for this clone. The CDR3 DNA reads as TGTGCCACCAGTGATCCGGGACTAGCGGAGCACACAGATACGCAGTATTTT. Its translation is CATSDPGLAEHTDTQYF. The rearrangement uses TRBV24-1 and TRBJ2-3; 11 nucleotides match TRBD2. Losses at the gene ends were 3 bases for V and 2 bases for J; bases not matched to a gene: 6. Germline CDR1 and CDR2: KGHDR and SFDVKD. CDR3 size: 17 residues.

This clone was recorded once. This chain connects TRBV6-5 to TRBJ2-2; TRBD2 agrees at 7 bases. CDR3 length: 16 amino acids. The trim removed 1 base at V and 6 bases at J, leaving 8 bases unmatched. Germline V gene sequence: CDR1 MNHEY, CDR2 SVGAGI. The CDR3 reads CASSYLRTSRAGELFF. In DNA form, the CDR3 reads TGTGCCAGCAGTTACTTGAGGACTAGTCGAGCCGGGGAGCTGTTTTTT.

DNA for the CDR3: TGTGCCAGCAGCTCAGGGACTAGCACCAGCACAGATACGCAGTATTTT. Translated: CASSSGTSTSTDTQYF. V usage is TRBV7-2 and J usage is TRBJ2-3; 9 bases line up with TRBD2. The CDR3 totals 16 residues. The germline gives CDR1 SGHTA, CDR2 FQGNSA. V lost 4 bases to trimming and J lost 0 bases; unmatched junction nucleotides: 5.

CDR3 DNA sequence: TGTGCCAGCAGTACCACACCTAGCCCCATTCAGTACTTC. Encoded protein: CASSTTPSPIQYF. V usage is TRBV27 and J usage is TRBJ2-4; a possible D gene is TRBD2 (5 bases). The CDR3 is made up of 13 amino acids. The V end was cut by 5 bases, the J end by 9 bases, with 14 bases between. Germline loops: CDR1 MNHEY, CDR2 SMNVEV (reference sequence).

The V gene is TRBV11-2, the J gene TRBJ2-7; 9 nucleotides agree with TRBD1. Germline CDR1 and CDR2: SGHAT and FQNNGV. V dropped 5 bases and J dropped 9; count of bases not matched to a gene: 8. This CDR3 region has 13 residues. CDR3 sequence reads: CASSEDRGGRQYF. The CDR3 DNA reads as TGTGCCAGCAGCGAGGACAGGGGAGGGAGGCAGTACTTC.

Concerning this clone itself: At one end, the junction sequence differs from germline, possibly due to a read error. The CDR3 coding sequence is TGTGCCAGCAGTAACGCCGGGACTAGCGGAAGCCGTATGGACTTC. This gives the protein CASSNAGTSGSRMDF. The J gene is TRBJ2-4, the V gene TRBV6-5, with 11 nucleotides matching TRBD2. This CDR3 is 15 amino acids long. Germline CDR1 reads MNHEY; CDR2 reads SVGAGI.

J is TRBJ2-7 and V is TRBV6-1; D not certain. Germline loops: CDR1 MNHNS, CDR2 SASEGT. The V end was cut by 4 bases, the J end by 2 bases, with 15 bases between. The CDR3 loop spans 15 amino acids. The CDR3 loop is CASSGAKPSTYEQYF. The CDR3 DNA is TGTGCCAGCAGTGGAGCGAAGCCCTCAACCTACGAGCAGTACTTC.

The chain couples TRBV7-9 to TRBJ1-2; unclear D gene. The ends were cut back, 5 bases at V and 4 bases at J, with 2 bases in the middle. The germline CDR1 and CDR2 sequences are SEHNR and FQNEAQ (reference sequence). CDR3 length: 10 residues. The CDR3 region has the DNA TGTGCCAGCAGCCTCTATGGCTACACCTTC. Amino acid sequence: CASSLYGYTF.

This clone was detected only once. In nucleotides, the CDR3 is TGTGCCAGCTCACCCTGGACAGGGGCCTCCTCAGACGAGCAGTACTTC. It encodes CASSPWTGASSDEQYF. V is TRBV18 and J is TRBJ2-7; 9 nucleotides agree with TRBD1. The CDR3 contains 16 residues. Germline CDR1 reads KGHSH; CDR2 reads LQKENI. The V gene end was trimmed by 3 bases and the J gene end by 5 bases; junction bases not matched to a gene: 11.

The rearrangement joins TRBV18 to TRBJ2-1, with D possibly being TRBD1 or TRBD2 (5 bases each). CDR1 is KGHSH and CDR2 is LQKENI in the germline V gene. V was pared by 6 bases and J by 5 bases, with 17 bases between. This CDR3 spans 15 amino acids. The CDR3 DNA follows: TGTGCCAGCTCCGGGACCTCGAGGGGACACAATGAGCAGTTCTTC. It is translated as CASSGTSRGHNEQFF.

The rearrangement uses TRBV7-2 and TRBJ2-5; D might be TRBD2 (7 bases). V gave up 3 bases and J gave up 2 bases, with 16 bases separating them. This CDR3 is 16 amino acids long. Germline V gene sequence: CDR1 SGHTA, CDR2 FQGNSA. The CDR3 reads CASSFRGGGEQETQYF. CDR3 DNA sequence: TGTGCCAGCAGCTTTAGAGGGGGGGGAGAACAAGAGACCCAGTACTTC. Full variable domain (missing parts from reference TRBV7-2 and TRBJ2-5): GAGVSQSPSNKVTEKGKDVELRCDPISGHTALYWYRQSLGQGLEFLIYFQGNSAPDKSGLPSDRFSAERTGGSVSTLTIQRTQQEDSAVYLCASSFRGGGEQETQYFGPGTRLLVL.

The rearrangement uses TRBV5-5 and TRBJ2-7; 7 bases are a match to TRBD1. This CDR3 region has 14 residues. Germline V lookup: CDR1 SGHKS, CDR2 YYEKEE (reference sequence). Trimming cost V 0 bases and J 4 bases; bases outside gene matches: 4. The CDR3 coding sequence is TGTGCCAGCAGCTTGGGGGGACAGAGGTACGAGCAGTACTTC. Residues: CASSLGGQRYEQYF.

The chain recombines TRBV6-5 with TRBJ1-1; possibly TRBD1 for D (5 bases). The germline V gene has CDR1 MNHEY and CDR2 SVGAGI. The length of the CDR3 is 13 residues. V was cut by 7 bases and J by 5 bases, with 14 bases left in between. CDR3 in DNA: TGTGCCAGCACCCCAGGGAGACGGACTGAAGCTTTCTTT. This gives the protein CASTPGRRTEAFF.

This chain links TRBV7-9 with TRBJ1-5; TRBD1 aligns across 8 bases. Germline V gene data show CDR1 as SEHNR and CDR2 as FQNEAQ (reference sequence). The CDR3 consists of 16 residues. Losses at the gene ends were 3 bases for V and 2 bases for J; bases not matched to a gene: 6. CDR3 nucleotides: TGTGCCAGCAGCTTTGTCTCGGGACAGGGCAATCAGCCCCAGCATTTT. Encoded protein: CASSFVSGQGNQPQHF. The entire variable domain, with the rest obtained from reference TRBV7-9 and TRBJ1-5, is as follows: DTGVSQNPRHKITKRGQNVTFRCDPISEHNRLYWYRQTLGQGPEFLTYFQNEAQLEKSRLLSDRFSAERPKGSFSTLEIQRTEQGDSAMYLCASSFVSGQGNQPQHFGDGTRLSIL.

This rearrangement joins TRBV28 to TRBJ2-1; D perhaps matches TRBD2 (6 bases). This CDR3 comprises 18 residues. V was clipped by 2 bases and J by 6 bases, with 23 bases between them. Germline V gives CDR1 MDHEN, CDR2 SYDVKM. The CDR3: CASSLTGPGTPGGNEQFF. The CDR3 DNA sequence: TGTGCCAGCAGTTTAACAGGCCCCGGGACTCCCGGTGGCAATGAGCAGTTCTTC.

This rearrangement joins TRBV5-1 to TRBJ2-6, with D unresolved. Germline V gene sequence: CDR1 SGHRS, CDR2 YFSETQ. The CDR3 has 15 residues. Trimming took off 0 bases at V and 0 bases at J, with 4 bases between the two ends. CDR3 amino acids: CASSLDVSGANVLTF. The CDR3 DNA is TGCGCCAGCAGCTTGGACGTCTCTGGGGCCAACGTCCTGACTTTC.

This clone turned up a few times. The rearrangement uses TRBV4-2 and TRBJ2-1, with D uncertain. Germline loops: CDR1 LGHNA, CDR2 YNFKEQ. V was clipped by 0 bases and J by 0 bases, with 6 bases between them. CDR3 length: 15 residues. CDR3 region: CASSQDLGSYNEQFF. The CDR3 DNA sequence: TGTGCCAGCAGCCAAGATCTAGGCTCCTACAATGAGCAGTTCTTC.

This chain joins TRBV6-6 and TRBJ2-7, with no clear D. Germline assignment: CDR1 MNHNY and CDR2 SVGAGI (reference sequence). The CDR3 loop spans 14 amino acids. V was trimmed by 5 bases and J by 3 bases, leaving 14 bases between them. In nucleotides, the CDR3 is TGTGCCAGCAGTCTCCGACTGGGATTCTACGAGCAGTACTTC. It is translated as CASSLRLGFYEQYF.

This clone was seen only once. The V call is TRBV6-6, the J call TRBJ2-5; D is possibly TRBD1 or TRBD2 (6 bases each). The V and J ends lost 2 bases and 7 bases respectively, with 14 bases between them. The CDR3 totals 14 residues. Germline V gene data show CDR1 as MNHNY and CDR2 as SVGAGI (reference sequence). CDR3: CASSYGEEGGTQYF. The CDR3, as DNA: TGTGCCAGCAGTTACGGAGAGGAGGGGGGGACCCAGTACTTC.

This sequence joins TRBV10-3 and TRBJ1-3; D ambiguous. The germline V gene encodes CDR1 ENHRY and CDR2 SYGVKD. Trimming stripped 0 bases from V and 0 bases from J, with 6 bases between. The CDR3 is made up of 15 amino acids. This chain's CDR3 is CAISESASSGNTIYF. The CDR3, as DNA: TGTGCCATCAGTGAGTCCGCCAGCTCTGGAAACACCATATATTTT.

The V and J genes are TRBV9 and TRBJ2-6; 9 bases align to TRBD2. The V and J ends lost 3 bases and 5 bases, in that order; junction bases with no gene match: 6. There are 16 residues in the CDR3. CDR1 and CDR2 from the germline V gene are SGDLS and YYNGEE. CDR3 sequence reads: CASSAQREARANVLTF. The CDR3 bases are TGTGCCAGCAGCGCCCAGCGGGAGGCCAGGGCCAACGTCCTGACTTTC. Together with reference TRBV9 and TRBJ2-6, the CDR3 gives the full variable domain: DSGVTQTPKHLITATGQRVTLRCSPRSGDLSVYWYQQSLDQGLQFLIQYYNGEERAKGNILERFSAQQFPDLHSELNLSSLELGDSALYFCASSAQREARANVLTFGAGSRLTVL.

The rearrangement uses TRBV7-3 and TRBJ2-1; the D gene is possibly TRBD1 (6 bases). The CDR3 loop spans 14 amino acids. With 2 bases removed from V and 5 bases from J, the gap between germline ends came to 10 bases. Germline lookup yields CDR1 SGHTA and CDR2 FQGTGA. In DNA, the CDR3 is TGTGCCAGCAGCTTATCACAGGGTAACAATGAGCAGTTCTTC. It yields the protein CASSLSQGNNEQFF.